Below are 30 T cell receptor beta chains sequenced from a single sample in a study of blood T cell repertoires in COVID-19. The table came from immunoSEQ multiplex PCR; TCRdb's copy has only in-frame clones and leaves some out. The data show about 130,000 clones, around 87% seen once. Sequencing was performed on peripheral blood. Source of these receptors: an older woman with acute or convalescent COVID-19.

The CDR3 here is CATSRGLDDTDTQYF. CDR3 coding DNA: TGTGCCACCAGCCGTGGACTAGACGACACAGATACGCAGTATTTT. The chain uses TRBV15 and TRBJ2-3; TRBD2 agrees at 7 bases. The V and J ends lost 5 bases and 2 bases, in that order; junction bases with no gene match: 7. The CDR3 runs 15 residues. CDR1 and CDR2 from the germline V gene are LNHNV and YYDKDF (reference sequence).

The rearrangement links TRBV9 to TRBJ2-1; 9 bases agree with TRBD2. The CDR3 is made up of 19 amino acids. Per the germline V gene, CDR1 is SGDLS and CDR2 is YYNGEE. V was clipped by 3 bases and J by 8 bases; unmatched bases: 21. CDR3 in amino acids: CASSAQGGRLAVGNDEQFF. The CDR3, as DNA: TGTGCCAGCAGCGCGCAGGGGGGGAGACTAGCGGTTGGGAACGATGAGCAGTTCTTC.

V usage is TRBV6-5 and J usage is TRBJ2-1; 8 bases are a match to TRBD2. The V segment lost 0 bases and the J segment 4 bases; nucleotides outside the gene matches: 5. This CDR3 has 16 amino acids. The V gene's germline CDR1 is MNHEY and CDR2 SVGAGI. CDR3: CASSYSGSSGYNEQFF. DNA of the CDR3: TGTGCCAGCAGTTACTCCGGGTCTAGCGGGTACAATGAGCAGTTCTTC.

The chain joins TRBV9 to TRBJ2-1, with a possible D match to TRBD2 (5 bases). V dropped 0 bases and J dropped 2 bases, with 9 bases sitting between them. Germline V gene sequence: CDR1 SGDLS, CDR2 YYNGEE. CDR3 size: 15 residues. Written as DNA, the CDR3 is TGTGCCAGCAGCGTAGGGACTTCCCCCTACAATGAGCAGTTCTTC. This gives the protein CASSVGTSPYNEQFF.

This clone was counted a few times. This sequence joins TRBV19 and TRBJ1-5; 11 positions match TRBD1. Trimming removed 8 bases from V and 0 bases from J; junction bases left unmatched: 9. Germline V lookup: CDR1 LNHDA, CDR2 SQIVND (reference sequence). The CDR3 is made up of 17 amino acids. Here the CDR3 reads CASSGQGVGYSNQPQHF. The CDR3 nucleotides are TGTGCCAGTTCGGGACAGGGGGTCGGATATAGCAATCAGCCCCAGCATTTT.

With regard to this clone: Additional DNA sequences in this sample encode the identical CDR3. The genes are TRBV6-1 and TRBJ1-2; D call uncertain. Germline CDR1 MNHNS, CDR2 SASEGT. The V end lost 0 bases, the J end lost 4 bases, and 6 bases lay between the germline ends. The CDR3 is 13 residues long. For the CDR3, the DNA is TGTGCCAGCAGTGAAGCGGGAGTCTATGGCTACACCTTC. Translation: CASSEAGVYGYTF.

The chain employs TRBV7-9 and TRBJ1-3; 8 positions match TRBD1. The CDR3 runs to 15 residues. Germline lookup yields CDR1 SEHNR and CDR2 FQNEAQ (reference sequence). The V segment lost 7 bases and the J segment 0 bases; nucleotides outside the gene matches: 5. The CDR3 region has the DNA TGTGCCAGCATCACAGGGGGATCCTCTGGAAACACCATATATTTT. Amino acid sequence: CASITGGSSGNTIYF.

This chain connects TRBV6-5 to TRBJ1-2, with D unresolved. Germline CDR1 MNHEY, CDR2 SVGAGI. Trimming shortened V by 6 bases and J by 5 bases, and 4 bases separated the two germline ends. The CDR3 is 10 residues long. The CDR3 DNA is TGTGCCAGCAGAACATATGGCTACACCTTC. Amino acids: CASRTYGYTF.

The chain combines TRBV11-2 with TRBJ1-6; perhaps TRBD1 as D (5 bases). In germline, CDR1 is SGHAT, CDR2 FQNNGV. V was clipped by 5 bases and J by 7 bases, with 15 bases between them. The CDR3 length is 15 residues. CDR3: CASSGGGTGNSPLHF. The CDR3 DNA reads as TGTGCCAGCAGCGGGGGGGGAACAGGCAATTCACCCCTCCACTTT.

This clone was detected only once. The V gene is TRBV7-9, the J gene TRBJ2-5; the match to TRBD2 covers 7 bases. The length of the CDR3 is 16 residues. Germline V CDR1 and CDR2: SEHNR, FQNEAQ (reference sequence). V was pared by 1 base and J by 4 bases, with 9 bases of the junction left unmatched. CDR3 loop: CASSLERGRGVETQYF. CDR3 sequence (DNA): TGTGCCAGCAGCTTAGAGCGGGGAAGGGGTGTAGAGACCCAGTACTTC.

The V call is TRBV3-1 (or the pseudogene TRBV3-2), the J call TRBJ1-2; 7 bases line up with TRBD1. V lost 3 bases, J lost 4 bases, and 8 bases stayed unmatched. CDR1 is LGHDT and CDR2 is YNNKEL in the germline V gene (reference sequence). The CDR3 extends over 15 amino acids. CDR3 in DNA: TGTGCCAGCAGCCAGGCTTGGACAGGAAGCTATGGCTACACCTTC. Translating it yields CASSQAWTGSYGYTF.

The CDR3 coding sequence is TGTGCCAGCAGCTTGAAGGGACTAGCGGGCCCCAGCTCCTACGAGCAGTACTTC. Encoded protein: CASSLKGLAGPSSYEQYF. V is TRBV7-8 and J is TRBJ2-7, with 12 bases aligning to TRBD2. V was pared by 3 bases and J by 0 bases, with 9 bases of the junction left unmatched. Germline V gives CDR1 SGHVS, CDR2 FQNEAQ. The CDR3 is made up of 18 amino acids.

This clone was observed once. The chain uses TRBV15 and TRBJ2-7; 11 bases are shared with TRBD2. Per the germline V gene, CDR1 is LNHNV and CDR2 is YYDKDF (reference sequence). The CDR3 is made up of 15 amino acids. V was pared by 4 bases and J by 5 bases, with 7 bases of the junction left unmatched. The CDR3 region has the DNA TGTGCCACCAGCAAGTCGACTAGCGGGACAAACGAGCAGTACTTC. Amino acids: CATSKSTSGTNEQYF.

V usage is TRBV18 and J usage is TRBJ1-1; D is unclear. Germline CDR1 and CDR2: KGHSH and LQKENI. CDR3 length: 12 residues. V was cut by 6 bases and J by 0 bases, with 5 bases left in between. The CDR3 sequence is CASSLVNTEAFF. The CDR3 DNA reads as TGTGCCAGCTCCCTAGTGAACACTGAAGCTTTCTTT.

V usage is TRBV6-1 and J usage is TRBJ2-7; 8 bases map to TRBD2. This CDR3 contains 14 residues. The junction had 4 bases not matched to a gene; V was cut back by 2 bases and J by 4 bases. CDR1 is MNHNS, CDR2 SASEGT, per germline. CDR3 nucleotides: TGTGCCAGCAGTGAATTGGCGGGAGGATACGAGCAGTACGTC. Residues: CASSELAGGYEQYV.

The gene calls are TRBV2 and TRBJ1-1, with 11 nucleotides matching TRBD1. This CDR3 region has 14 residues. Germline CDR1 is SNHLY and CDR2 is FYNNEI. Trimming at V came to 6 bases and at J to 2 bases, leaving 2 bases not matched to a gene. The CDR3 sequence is CASSGQGANTEAFF. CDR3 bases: TGTGCCAGCAGCGGACAGGGGGCAAACACTGAAGCTTTCTTT. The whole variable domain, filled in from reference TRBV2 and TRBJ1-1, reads EPEVTQTPSHQVTQMGQEVILRCVPISNHLYFYWYRQILGQKVEFLVSFYNNEISEKSEIFDDQFSVERPDGSNFTLKIRSTKLEDSAMYFCASSGQGANTEAFFGQGTRLTVV.

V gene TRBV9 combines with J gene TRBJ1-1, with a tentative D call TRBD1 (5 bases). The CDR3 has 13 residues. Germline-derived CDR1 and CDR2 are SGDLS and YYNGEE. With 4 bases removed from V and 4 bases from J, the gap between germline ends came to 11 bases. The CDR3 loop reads CASSTQGFTEAFF. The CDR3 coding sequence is TGTGCCAGCAGCACTCAGGGCTTCACTGAAGCTTTCTTT. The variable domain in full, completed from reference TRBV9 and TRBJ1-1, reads DSGVTQTPKHLITATGQRVTLRCSPRSGDLSVYWYQQSLDQGLQFLIQYYNGEERAKGNILERFSAQQFPDLHSELNLSSLELGDSALYFCASSTQGFTEAFFGQGTRLTVV.

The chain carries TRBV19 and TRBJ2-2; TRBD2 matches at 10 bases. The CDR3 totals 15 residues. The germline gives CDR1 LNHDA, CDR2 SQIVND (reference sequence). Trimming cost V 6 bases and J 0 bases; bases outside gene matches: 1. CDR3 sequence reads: CASRGLATNTGELFF. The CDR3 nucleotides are TGTGCCAGTAGGGGACTAGCGACGAACACCGGGGAGCTGTTTTTT.

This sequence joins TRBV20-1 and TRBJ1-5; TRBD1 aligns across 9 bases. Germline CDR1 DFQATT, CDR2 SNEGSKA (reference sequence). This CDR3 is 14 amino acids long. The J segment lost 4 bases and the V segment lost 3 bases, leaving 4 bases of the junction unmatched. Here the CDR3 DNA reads TGCAGTGCTAGTCGAGGACAGGGGAATCAGCCCCAGCATTTT. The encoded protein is CSASRGQGNQPQHF.

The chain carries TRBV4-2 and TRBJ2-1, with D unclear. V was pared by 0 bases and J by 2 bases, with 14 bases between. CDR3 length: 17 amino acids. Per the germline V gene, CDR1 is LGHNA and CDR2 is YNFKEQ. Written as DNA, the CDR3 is TGTGCCAGCAGCCAAGATAATTTAGTAAACCCCTACAATGAGCAGTTCTTC. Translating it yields CASSQDNLVNPYNEQFF.

CDR3 DNA: TGTGCCAGCATACGACAGGGGAACACTGAAGCTTTCTTT. Encoded protein: CASIRQGNTEAFF. The chain links TRBV12-3 or TRBV12-4 to TRBJ1-1; TRBD1 agrees at 7 bases. J lost 1 base, V lost 7 bases, and 3 bases had no gene match. The CDR3 length is 13 residues.

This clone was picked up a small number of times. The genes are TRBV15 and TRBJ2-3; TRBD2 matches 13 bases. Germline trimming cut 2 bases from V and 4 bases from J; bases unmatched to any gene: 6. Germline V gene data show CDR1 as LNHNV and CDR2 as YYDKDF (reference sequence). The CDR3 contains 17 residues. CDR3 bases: TGTGCCACCAGCAGATCGCCCGGGACTAGCGGGGCAGATACGCAGTATTTT. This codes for CATSRSPGTSGADTQYF.

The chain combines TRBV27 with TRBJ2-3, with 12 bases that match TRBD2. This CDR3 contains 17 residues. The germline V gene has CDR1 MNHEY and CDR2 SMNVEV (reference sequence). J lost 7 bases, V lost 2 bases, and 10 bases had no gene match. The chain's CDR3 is CASSLPRLAGVANTQYF. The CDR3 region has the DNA TGTGCCAGCAGTTTACCCCGACTAGCGGGAGTAGCAAATACGCAGTATTTT.

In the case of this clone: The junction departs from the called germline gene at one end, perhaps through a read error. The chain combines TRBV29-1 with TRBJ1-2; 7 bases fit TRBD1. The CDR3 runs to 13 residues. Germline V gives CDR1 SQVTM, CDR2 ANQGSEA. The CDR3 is CSVELVTGNGCTF. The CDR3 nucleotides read TGCAGCGTTGAGTTGGTGACAGGGAATGGCTGCACCTTC.

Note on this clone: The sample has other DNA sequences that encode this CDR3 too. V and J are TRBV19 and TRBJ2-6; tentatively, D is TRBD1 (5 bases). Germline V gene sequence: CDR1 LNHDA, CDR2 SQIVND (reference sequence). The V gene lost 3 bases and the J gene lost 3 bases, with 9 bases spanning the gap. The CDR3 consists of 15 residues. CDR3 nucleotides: TGTGCCAGTAGTATTTCAGGGCTTGGGGCCAACGTCCTGACTTTC. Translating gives CASSISGLGANVLTF. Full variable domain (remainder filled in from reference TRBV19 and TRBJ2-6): DGGITQSPKYLFRKEGQNVTLSCEQNLNHDAMYWYRQDPGQGLRLIYYSQIVNDFQKGDIAEGYSVSREKKESFPLTVTSAQKNPTAFYLCASSISGLGANVLTFGAGSRLTVL.

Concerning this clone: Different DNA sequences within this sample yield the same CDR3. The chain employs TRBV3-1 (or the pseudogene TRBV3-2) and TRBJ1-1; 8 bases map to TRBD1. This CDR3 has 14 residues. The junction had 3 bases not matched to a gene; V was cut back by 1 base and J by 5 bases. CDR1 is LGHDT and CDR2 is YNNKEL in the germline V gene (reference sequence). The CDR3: CASSQGQGTTEAFF. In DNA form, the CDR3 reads TGTGCCAGCAGCCAAGGACAGGGGACGACTGAAGCTTTCTTT.

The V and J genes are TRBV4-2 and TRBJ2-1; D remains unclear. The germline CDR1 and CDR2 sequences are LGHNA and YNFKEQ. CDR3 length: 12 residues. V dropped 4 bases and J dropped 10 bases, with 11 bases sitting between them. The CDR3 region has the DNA TGTGCCAGCAGCCCTCTCGGCGGAGAGCAGTTCTTC. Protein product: CASSPLGGEQFF.

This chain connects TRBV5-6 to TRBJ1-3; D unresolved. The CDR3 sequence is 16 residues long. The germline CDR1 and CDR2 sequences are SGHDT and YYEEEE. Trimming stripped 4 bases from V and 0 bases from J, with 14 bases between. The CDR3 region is CASSTFSAYSGNTIYF. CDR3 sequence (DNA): TGTGCCAGCAGCACGTTTAGTGCTTACTCTGGAAACACCATATATTTT.

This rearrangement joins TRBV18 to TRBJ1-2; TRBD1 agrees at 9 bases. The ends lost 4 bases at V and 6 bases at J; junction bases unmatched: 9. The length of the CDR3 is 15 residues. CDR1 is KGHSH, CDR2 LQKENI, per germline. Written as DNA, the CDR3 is TGTGCCAGCTCACGATACTGGACAGGGGAGGATGGCTACACCTTC. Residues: CASSRYWTGEDGYTF. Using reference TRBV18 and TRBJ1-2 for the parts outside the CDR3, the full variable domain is NAGVMQNPRHLVRRRGQEARLRCSPMKGHSHVYWYRQLPEEGLKFMVYLQKENIIDESGMPKERFSAEFPKEGPSILRIQQVVRGDSAAYFCASSRYWTGEDGYTFGSGTRLTVV.

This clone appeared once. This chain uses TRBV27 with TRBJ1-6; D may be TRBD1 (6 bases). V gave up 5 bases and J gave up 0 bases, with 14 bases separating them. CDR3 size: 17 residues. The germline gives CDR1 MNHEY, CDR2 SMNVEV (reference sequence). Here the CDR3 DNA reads TGTGCCAGCAGTGAGATACAGGGTACCTCCTATAATTCACCCCTCCACTTT. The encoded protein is CASSEIQGTSYNSPLHF.